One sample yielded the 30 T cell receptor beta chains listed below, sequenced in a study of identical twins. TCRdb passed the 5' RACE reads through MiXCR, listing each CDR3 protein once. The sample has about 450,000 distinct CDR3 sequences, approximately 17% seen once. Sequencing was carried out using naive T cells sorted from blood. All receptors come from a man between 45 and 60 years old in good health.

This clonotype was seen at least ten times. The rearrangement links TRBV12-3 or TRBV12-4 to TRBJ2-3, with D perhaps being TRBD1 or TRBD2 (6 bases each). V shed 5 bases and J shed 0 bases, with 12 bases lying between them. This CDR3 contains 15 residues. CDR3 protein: CASSPRGVSTDTQYF. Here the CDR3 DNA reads TGTGCCAGCAGTCCGAGGGGGGTCAGCACAGATACGCAGTATTTT.

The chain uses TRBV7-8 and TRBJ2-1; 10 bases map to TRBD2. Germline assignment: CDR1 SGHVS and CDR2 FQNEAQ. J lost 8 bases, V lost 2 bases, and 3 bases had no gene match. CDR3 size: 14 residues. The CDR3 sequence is CASSLLAGADEQFF. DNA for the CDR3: TGTGCCAGCAGCTTACTAGCGGGAGCAGATGAGCAGTTCTTC.

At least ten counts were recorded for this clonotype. The CDR3 DNA sequence: TGTGCCAGCAGCGTGGGGCCGGGACTAGTAACCTACGAGCAGTACTTC. Translation: CASSVGPGLVTYEQYF. This rearrangement joins TRBV9 to TRBJ2-7; 8 nucleotides line up with TRBD2. Trimming removed 2 bases from V and 2 bases from J; junction bases left unmatched: 9. This CDR3 is 16 amino acids long. Germline V gene data show CDR1 as SGDLS and CDR2 as YYNGEE.

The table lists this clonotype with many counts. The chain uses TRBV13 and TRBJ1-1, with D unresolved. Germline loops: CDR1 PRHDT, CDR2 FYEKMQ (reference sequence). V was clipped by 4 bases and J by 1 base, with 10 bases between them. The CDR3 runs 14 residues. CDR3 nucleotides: TGTGCCAGCAGCTCCCGGAGGGAGAACACTGAAGCTTTCTTT. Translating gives CASSSRRENTEAFF.

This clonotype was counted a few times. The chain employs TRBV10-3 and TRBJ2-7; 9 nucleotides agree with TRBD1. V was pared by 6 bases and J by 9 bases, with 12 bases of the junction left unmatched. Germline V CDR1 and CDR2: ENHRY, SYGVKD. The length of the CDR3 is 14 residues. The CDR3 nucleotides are TGTGCCATCAGCCCTCTGACAGGGGGAAGAGGGCAGTACTTC. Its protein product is CAISPLTGGRGQYF.

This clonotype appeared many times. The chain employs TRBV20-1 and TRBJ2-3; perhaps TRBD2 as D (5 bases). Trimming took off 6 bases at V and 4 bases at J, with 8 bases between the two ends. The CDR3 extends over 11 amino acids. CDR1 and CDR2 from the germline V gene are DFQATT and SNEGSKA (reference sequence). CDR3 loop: CSAGLSDTQYF. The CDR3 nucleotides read TGCAGTGCAGGACTGTCAGATACGCAGTATTTT.

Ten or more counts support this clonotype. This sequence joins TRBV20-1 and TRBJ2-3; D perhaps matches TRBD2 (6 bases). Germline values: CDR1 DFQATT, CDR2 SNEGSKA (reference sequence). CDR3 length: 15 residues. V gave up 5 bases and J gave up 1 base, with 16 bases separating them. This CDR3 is CSALFGGAGTDTQYF. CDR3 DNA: TGCAGTGCTTTGTTTGGCGGGGCAGGCACAGATACGCAGTATTTT.

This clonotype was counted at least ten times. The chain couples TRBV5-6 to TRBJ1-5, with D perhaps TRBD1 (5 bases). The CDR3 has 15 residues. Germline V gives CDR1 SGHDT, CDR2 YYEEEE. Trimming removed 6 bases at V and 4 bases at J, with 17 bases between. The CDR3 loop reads CASNRAGRVNQPQHF. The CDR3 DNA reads TGTGCCAGCAACCGGGCTGGCAGGGTGAATCAGCCCCAGCATTTT. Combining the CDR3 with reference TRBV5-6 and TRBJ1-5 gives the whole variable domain DAGVTQSPTHLIKTRGQQVTLRCSPKSGHDTVSWYQQALGQGPQFIFQYYEEEERQRGNFPDRFSGHQFPNYSSELNVNALLLGDSALYLCASNRAGRVNQPQHFGDGTRLSIL.

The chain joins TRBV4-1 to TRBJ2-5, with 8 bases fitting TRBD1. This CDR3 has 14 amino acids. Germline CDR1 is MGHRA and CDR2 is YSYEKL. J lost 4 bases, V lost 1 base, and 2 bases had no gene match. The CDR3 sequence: CASSQVDRGETQYF. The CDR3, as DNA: TGCGCCAGCAGCCAAGTCGACAGGGGAGAGACCCAGTACTTC.

CDR3 DNA: TGTGCCAGCAGTTTAGATGTAGGAAATGAGCAGTTCTTC. Protein: CASSLDVGNEQFF. The chain has TRBV27 and TRBJ2-1; no clear D. CDR1 is MNHEY, CDR2 SMNVEV, per germline (reference sequence). Trimming left V 2 bases short and J 7 bases short, with 9 bases between. This CDR3 has 13 amino acids.

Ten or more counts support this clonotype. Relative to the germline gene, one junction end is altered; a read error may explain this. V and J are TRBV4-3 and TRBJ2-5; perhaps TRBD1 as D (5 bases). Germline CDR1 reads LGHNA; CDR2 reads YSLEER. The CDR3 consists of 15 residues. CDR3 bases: TGCGCCAGCAGCCAAGATCACAGGACCCAAAAGACCCAGTACTTC. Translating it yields CASSQDHRTQKTQYF.

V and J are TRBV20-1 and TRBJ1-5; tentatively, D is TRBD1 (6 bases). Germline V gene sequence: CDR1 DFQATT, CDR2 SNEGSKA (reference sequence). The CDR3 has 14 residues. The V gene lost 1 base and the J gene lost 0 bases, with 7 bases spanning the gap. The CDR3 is CSARVGASNQPQHF. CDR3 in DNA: TGCAGTGCTAGAGTGGGGGCTAGCAATCAGCCCCAGCATTTT.

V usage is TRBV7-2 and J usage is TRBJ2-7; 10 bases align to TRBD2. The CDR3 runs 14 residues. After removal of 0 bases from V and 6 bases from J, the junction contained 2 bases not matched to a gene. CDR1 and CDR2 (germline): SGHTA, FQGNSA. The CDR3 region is CASSLAGLAAEQYF. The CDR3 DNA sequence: TGTGCCAGCAGCTTAGCCGGACTAGCGGCCGAGCAGTACTTC.

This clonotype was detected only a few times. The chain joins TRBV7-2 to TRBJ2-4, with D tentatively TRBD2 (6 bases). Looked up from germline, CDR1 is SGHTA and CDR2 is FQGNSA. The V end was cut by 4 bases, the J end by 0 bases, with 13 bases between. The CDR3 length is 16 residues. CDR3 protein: CASSYPRDLAKNIQYF. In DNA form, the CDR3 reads TGTGCCAGCAGCTATCCCAGGGACTTAGCCAAAAACATTCAGTACTTC.

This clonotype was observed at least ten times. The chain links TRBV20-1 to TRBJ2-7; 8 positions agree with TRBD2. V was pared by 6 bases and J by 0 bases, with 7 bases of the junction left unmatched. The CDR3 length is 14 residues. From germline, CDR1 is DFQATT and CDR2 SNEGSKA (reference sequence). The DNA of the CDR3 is TGCAGTGCCTATAGCGGGGTTATCTCCTACGAGCAGTACTTC. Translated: CSAYSGVISYEQYF.

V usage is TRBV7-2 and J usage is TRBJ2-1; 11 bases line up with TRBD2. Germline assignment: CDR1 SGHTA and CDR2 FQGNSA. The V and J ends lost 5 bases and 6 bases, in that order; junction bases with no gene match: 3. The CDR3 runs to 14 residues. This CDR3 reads CASSQGLAANEQFF. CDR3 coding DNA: TGTGCCAGCAGCCAGGGACTAGCGGCCAATGAGCAGTTCTTC.

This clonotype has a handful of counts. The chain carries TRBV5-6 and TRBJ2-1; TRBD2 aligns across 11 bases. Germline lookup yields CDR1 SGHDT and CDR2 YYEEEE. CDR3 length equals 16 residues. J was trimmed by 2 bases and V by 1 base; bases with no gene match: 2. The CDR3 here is CASSLTSGSAYNEQFF. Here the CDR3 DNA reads TGTGCCAGCAGCTTGACTAGCGGGAGCGCCTACAATGAGCAGTTCTTC.

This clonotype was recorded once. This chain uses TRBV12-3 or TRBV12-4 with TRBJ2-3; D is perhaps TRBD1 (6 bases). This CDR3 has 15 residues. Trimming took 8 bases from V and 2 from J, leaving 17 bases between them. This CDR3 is CASVAGSGHTDTQYF. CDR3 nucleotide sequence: TGTGCCAGCGTGGCAGGGTCGGGACACACAGATACGCAGTATTTT.

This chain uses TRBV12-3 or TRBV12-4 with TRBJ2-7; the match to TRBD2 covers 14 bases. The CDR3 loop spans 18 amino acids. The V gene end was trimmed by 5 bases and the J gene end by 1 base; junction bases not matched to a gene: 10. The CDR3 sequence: CASSLGLAGGPLSYEQYF. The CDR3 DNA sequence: TGTGCCAGCAGTCTTGGACTAGCGGGGGGACCCTTATCCTACGAGCAGTACTTC.

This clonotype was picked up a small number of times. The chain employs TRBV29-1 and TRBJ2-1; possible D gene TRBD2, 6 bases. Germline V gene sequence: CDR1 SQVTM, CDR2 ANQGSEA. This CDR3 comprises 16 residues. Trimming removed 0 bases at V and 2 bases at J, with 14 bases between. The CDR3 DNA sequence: TGCAGCGTTGAAGAGATGAGGGGAGGCACCTACAATGAGCAGTTCTTC. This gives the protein CSVEEMRGGTYNEQFF.

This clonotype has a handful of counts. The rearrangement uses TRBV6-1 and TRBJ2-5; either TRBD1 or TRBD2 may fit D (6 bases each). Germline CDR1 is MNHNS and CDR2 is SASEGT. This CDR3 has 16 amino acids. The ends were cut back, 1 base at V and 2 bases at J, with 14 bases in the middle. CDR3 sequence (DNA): TGTGCCAGCAGTGAAGGGAGGGCAGGGGTACAAGAGACCCAGTACTTC. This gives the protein CASSEGRAGVQETQYF.

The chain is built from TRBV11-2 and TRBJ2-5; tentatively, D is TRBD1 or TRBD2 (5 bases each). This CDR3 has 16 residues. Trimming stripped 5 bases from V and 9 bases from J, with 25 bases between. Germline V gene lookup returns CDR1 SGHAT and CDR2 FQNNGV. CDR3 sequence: CASSPRDRRGPDPQYF. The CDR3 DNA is TGTGCCAGCAGCCCTCGGGACCGCCGCGGCCCGGATCCCCAGTACTTC.

This CDR3 is CASGRSSYEQYF. The CDR3 coding sequence is TGTGCCAGTGGACGGAGCTCCTACGAGCAGTACTTC. The V call is TRBV10-3, the J call TRBJ2-7; D gene unclear. The germline V gene has CDR1 ENHRY and CDR2 SYGVKD. Trimming left V 10 bases short and J 0 bases short, with 10 bases between. This CDR3 has 12 residues.

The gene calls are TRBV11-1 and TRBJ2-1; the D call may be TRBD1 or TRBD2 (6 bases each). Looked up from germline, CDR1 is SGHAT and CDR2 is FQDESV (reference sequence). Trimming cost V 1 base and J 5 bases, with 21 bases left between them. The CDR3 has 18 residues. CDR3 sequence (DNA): TGTGCCAGCAGCTTAGGCCCCCCAGGAGGGGGAACTAACAATGAGCAGTTCTTC. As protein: CASSLGPPGGGTNNEQFF.

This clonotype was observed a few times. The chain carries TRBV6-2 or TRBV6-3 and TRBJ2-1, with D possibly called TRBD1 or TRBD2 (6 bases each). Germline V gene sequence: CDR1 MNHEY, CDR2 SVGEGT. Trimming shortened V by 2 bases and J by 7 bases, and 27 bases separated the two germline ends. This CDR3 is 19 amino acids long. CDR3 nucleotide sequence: TGTGCCAGCAGTTACAGGAGACAGGACCGTTCTCTAGCGCGGAATGAGCAGTTCTTC. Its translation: CASSYRRQDRSLARNEQFF.

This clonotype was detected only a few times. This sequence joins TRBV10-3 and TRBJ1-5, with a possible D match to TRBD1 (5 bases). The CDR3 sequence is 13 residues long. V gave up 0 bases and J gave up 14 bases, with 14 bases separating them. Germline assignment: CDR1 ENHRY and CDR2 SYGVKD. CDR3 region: CAISESRDQVEHF. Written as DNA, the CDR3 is TGTGCCATCAGTGAGTCGCGGGACCAGGTAGAGCATTTT.

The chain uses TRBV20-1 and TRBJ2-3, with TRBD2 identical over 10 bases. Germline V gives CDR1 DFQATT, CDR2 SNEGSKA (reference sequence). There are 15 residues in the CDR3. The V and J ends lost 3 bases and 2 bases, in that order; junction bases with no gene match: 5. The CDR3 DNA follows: TGCAGTGCTAGGCCCCTAGCGGGAGACACAGATACGCAGTATTTT. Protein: CSARPLAGDTDTQYF.

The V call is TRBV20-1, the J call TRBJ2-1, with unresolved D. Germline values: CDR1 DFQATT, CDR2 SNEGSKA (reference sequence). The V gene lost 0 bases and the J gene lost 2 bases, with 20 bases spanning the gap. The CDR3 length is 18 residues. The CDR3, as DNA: TGCAGTGCTAGAGATAGTCGGGCCCGATTGACCCCCTACAATGAGCAGTTCTTC. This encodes CSARDSRARLTPYNEQFF.

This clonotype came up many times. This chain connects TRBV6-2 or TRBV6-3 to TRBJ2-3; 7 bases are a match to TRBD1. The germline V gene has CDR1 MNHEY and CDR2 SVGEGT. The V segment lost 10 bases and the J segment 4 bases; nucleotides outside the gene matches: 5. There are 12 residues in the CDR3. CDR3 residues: CATRQGPDTQYF. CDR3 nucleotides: TGTGCCACCCGACAGGGTCCAGATACGCAGTATTTT.

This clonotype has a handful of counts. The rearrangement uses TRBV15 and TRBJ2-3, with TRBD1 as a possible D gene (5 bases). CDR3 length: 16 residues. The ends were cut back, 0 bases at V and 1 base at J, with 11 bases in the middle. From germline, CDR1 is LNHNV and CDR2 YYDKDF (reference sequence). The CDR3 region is CATSRDFGRGTDTQYF. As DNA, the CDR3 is TGTGCCACCAGCAGAGATTTTGGCAGGGGCACAGATACGCAGTATTTT. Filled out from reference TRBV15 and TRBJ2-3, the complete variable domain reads DAMVIQNPRYQVTQFGKPVTLSCSQTLNHNVMYWYQQKSSQAPKLLFHYYDKDFNNEADTPDNFQSRRPNTSFCFLDIRSPGLGDTAMYLCATSRDFGRGTDTQYFGPGTRLTVL.